The source of this T cell receptor beta chain is a study of regulatory T cells in long-lasting Graves disease. iRepertoire HTBI primers and Arm-PCR of CDR3 regions built TCR beta libraries. TCRdb independently ran MiXCR on the multiplex PCR reads; one entry per CDR3 protein. Among about 470,000 distinct CDR3 sequences listed, about 20% were seen once. Time point described: persistent/refractory GD, antithyroid drugs over 5 years with positive TRAb. After RNA was extracted from PBMCs, the TCR library was made from it. This clonotype was seen many times. This CDR3 has 16 amino acids. Germline V gene data show CDR1 as MNHNS and CDR2 as SASEGT. The germline V and J ends were trimmed by 5 bases and 0 bases, with 17 bases remaining between them.

This TCR was recovered from a female donor with Graves disease. The sample in question was peripheral blood mononuclear cells (PBMCs), obtained when the disease was refractory, from a patient treated with antithyroid drugs. V is TRBV6-1 and J is TRBJ2-7; tentative D call: TRBD1 (6 bases). The CDR3 region has the DNA TGTGCCAGCAGTACATCCTCTACAGGGTTCTCCTACGAGCAGTACTTC. Its translation is CASSTSSTGFSYEQYF.